What follows are 30 T cell receptor beta chains derived from one specimen sequenced in a study of blood T cell repertoires in COVID-19. Sequencing was performed with immunoSEQ multiplex PCR; in TCRdb, only in-frame clones are kept and a portion is missing. Here the sample spans 300,000 or so clones, roughly 87% being singletons. The source material was PBMCs or T cells enriched from blood (not recorded which). The receptors stem from a woman aged 25 to 39 who had recovered from COVID-19.

The chain joins TRBV14 to TRBJ2-1; possible D gene TRBD1, 6 bases. Trimming removed 1 base from V and 6 bases from J, with 13 bases in between. In germline, CDR1 is SGHDN, CDR2 FVKESK. The CDR3 is 15 amino acids. The CDR3, as DNA: TGTGCCAGCAGCCAAGTTGGACAGACCGGCAATGAGCAGTTCTTC. This codes for CASSQVGQTGNEQFF.

The V gene is TRBV15, the J gene TRBJ2-3; maybe TRBD1 (5 bases). The V end was cut by 0 bases, the J end by 2 bases, with 15 bases between. Germline CDR1 reads LNHNV; CDR2 reads YYDKDF (reference sequence). The CDR3 consists of 17 residues. For the CDR3, the DNA is TGTGCCACCAGCAGAGACGCCGGCAGGGCCCTCACAGATACGCAGTATTTT. Translation: CATSRDAGRALTDTQYF.

This sequence joins TRBV4-1 and TRBJ2-1; D is perhaps TRBD1 (6 bases). This CDR3 is built from 19 residues. CDR1 is MGHRA, CDR2 YSYEKL, per germline. Trimming took off 0 bases at V and 5 bases at J, with 23 bases between the two ends. As DNA, the CDR3 is TGCGCCAGCAGCCAAGATCAGCCCCATCAGGGGACCCCCCACAATGAGCAGTTCTTC. This codes for CASSQDQPHQGTPHNEQFF.

V usage is TRBV21-1 and J usage is TRBJ2-6; the DNA was not compared with TRBD1, the D call given in the table. TRBV21-1 is a known pseudogene. The CDR3 covers 18 residues. Here the CDR3 reads CASTQFVQGRTGANVLTF. CDR3 DNA: TGTGCCAGCACCCAGTTCGTACAGGGACGGACGGGGGCCAACGTCCTGACTTTC.

The V gene is TRBV5-1, the J gene TRBJ1-2, with D perhaps matching TRBD1 (6 bases). This CDR3 has 14 residues. Germline V gene data show CDR1 as SGHRS and CDR2 as YFSETQ. V was cut by 4 bases and J by 2 bases, with 12 bases left in between. The DNA for the CDR3 is TGCGCCAGCAGCCCCGGACAGCCGAACTATGGCTACACCTTC. This sequence encodes CASSPGQPNYGYTF.

The V gene is TRBV5-4, the J gene TRBJ2-5; 12 nucleotides line up with TRBD1. Per germline, CDR1 SGHNT and CDR2 YYREEE (reference sequence). V gave up 5 bases and J gave up 4 bases; unmatched junction bases: 6. This CDR3 has 15 residues. The DNA for the CDR3 is TGTGCCAGCAGGCCCCGGGACAGGGGGCGAGAGACCCAGTACTTC. Translated, it gives CASRPRDRGRETQYF.

The chain joins TRBV5-4 to TRBJ2-7, with 7 positions matching TRBD2. Losses at the gene ends were 4 bases for V and 0 bases for J; bases not matched to a gene: 10. There are 16 residues in the CDR3. Germline lookup yields CDR1 SGHNT and CDR2 YYREEE (reference sequence). The CDR3 protein is CASSQRAGQSSYEQYF. DNA of the CDR3: TGTGCCAGCAGCCAAAGAGCGGGGCAAAGCTCCTACGAGCAGTACTTC.

The rearrangement links TRBV28 to TRBJ2-7; D not resolved. CDR3 length: 17 amino acids. V lost 6 bases and J 3 bases, leaving 24 bases between the germline ends. Germline V gives CDR1 MDHEN, CDR2 SYDVKM. CDR3: CASRLATPTRRGYEQYF. As DNA, the CDR3 is TGTGCCAGCAGACTTGCGACCCCGACGCGCCGAGGCTACGAGCAGTACTTC.

Points on this clone: Other DNA sequences in this specimen translate into the identical CDR3. The chain recombines TRBV19 with TRBJ1-5; 9 bases fit TRBD1. CDR1 is LNHDA, CDR2 SQIVND, per germline (reference sequence). J gave up 4 bases and V 7 bases, and 8 bases lay outside the gene matches. The CDR3 length is 15 residues. CDR3 bases: TGTGCCAGTACTCCCACAGGGGGCTCTAATCAGCCCCAGCATTTT. Translated, it gives CASTPTGGSNQPQHF.

The gene calls are TRBV9 and TRBJ2-1, with TRBD2 identical over 13 bases. Germline CDR1 and CDR2: SGDLS and YYNGEE. This CDR3 has 15 residues. The V gene end was trimmed by 3 bases and the J gene end by 10 bases; junction bases not matched to a gene: 7. This CDR3 reads CASSGPLAGGLEQFF. For the CDR3, the DNA is TGTGCCAGCAGCGGTCCACTAGCGGGGGGGCTAGAGCAGTTCTTC.

The rearrangement uses TRBV28 and TRBJ2-1, with TRBD2 matching over 13 bases. The CDR3 is 14 residues long. V lost 5 bases to trimming and J lost 9 bases; unmatched junction nucleotides: 4. CDR1 and CDR2 from the germline V gene are MDHEN and SYDVKM. In DNA form, the CDR3 reads TGTGCCAGCAGTCCTAGACTAGCGGGGGGTGAGCAGTTCTTC. Translated: CASSPRLAGGEQFF. Combining the CDR3 with reference TRBV28 and TRBJ2-1 gives the whole variable domain DVKVTQSSRYLVKRTGEKVFLECVQDMDHENMFWYRQDPGLGLRLIYFSYDVKMKEKGDIPEGYSVSREKKERFSLILESASTNQTSMYLCASSPRLAGGEQFFGPGTRLTVL.

The chain carries TRBV10-3 and TRBJ1-5; 10 nucleotides match TRBD1. This CDR3 comprises 14 residues. Germline V gene lookup returns CDR1 ENHRY and CDR2 SYGVKD. V lost 6 bases and J lost 3; bases outside the gene matches: 2. The CDR3 nucleotides are TGTGCCATCAGGGGGACAGGGGCCAATCAGCCCCAGCATTTT. Amino acids: CAIRGTGANQPQHF.

This chain connects TRBV27 to TRBJ1-2, with 9 positions matching TRBD1. The germline V gene encodes CDR1 MNHEY and CDR2 SMNVEV (reference sequence). Trimming removed 0 bases from V and 8 bases from J; junction bases left unmatched: 7. The CDR3 runs 15 residues. In DNA, the CDR3 is TGTGCCAGCAGTTTATCGCGACAGGGGGACGGCGGCTACACCTTC. Translated, it gives CASSLSRQGDGGYTF.

This clone came up a few times. The V and J genes are TRBV27 and TRBJ2-2; D perhaps matches TRBD1 (5 bases). Trimming left V 4 bases short and J 2 bases short, with 11 bases between. CDR1 MNHEY and CDR2 SMNVEV come from the germline V gene (reference sequence). This CDR3 region has 15 residues. The CDR3 DNA reads TGTGCCAGCAGTTATCCGACAGTAAACACCGGGGAGCTGTTTTTT. Protein product: CASSYPTVNTGELFF.

CDR3 sequence: CASSLVSGGPSTDTQYF. The CDR3 DNA is TGTGCCAGCAGCTTAGTTAGCGGGGGGCCGAGCACAGATACGCAGTATTTT. The chain uses TRBV7-2 and TRBJ2-3; 10 bases map to TRBD2. There are 17 residues in the CDR3. The ends lost 1 base at V and 0 bases at J; junction bases unmatched: 4. CDR1 and CDR2 from the germline V gene are SGHTA and FQGNSA.

This sequence joins TRBV29-1 and TRBJ2-5; 11 bases line up with TRBD1. J was trimmed by 2 bases and V by 7 bases; bases with no gene match: 15. Germline V lookup: CDR1 SQVTM, CDR2 ANQGSEA. The CDR3 is made up of 17 amino acids. The CDR3 bases are TGCAGCGCGTTTACCTTGACGCGGGACAGGGGGCAAGAGACCCAGTACTTC. It translates to CSAFTLTRDRGQETQYF.

This chain joins TRBV28 and TRBJ2-5; a weak D match, TRBD1 (5 bases). Trimming left V 6 bases short and J 4 bases short, with 18 bases between. The CDR3 extends over 15 amino acids. CDR1 is MDHEN, CDR2 SYDVKM, per germline. CDR3 region: CASSPTHSGAETQYF. CDR3 bases: TGTGCCAGCAGCCCTACCCACAGTGGGGCAGAGACCCAGTACTTC.

The V gene is TRBV4-1, the J gene TRBJ2-1, with 10 bases matching TRBD2. CDR1 is MGHRA, CDR2 YSYEKL, per germline. The V and J ends lost 0 bases and 4 bases, in that order; junction bases with no gene match: 3. CDR3 length equals 16 residues. The CDR3 is CASSQDGLAVYNEQFF. CDR3 DNA: TGCGCCAGCAGCCAAGACGGACTAGCGGTTTACAATGAGCAGTTCTTC.

V usage is TRBV4-1 and J usage is TRBJ1-2, with 7 bases aligning to TRBD1. The germline gives CDR1 MGHRA, CDR2 YSYEKL. CDR3 size: 15 residues. Trimming cost V 4 bases and J 5 bases; bases outside gene matches: 10. The CDR3 here is CASSRVPGQEYGYTF. The CDR3 DNA reads TGCGCCAGCAGCCGGGTCCCCGGACAGGAGTATGGCTACACCTTC.

This sequence joins TRBV3-1 (or the pseudogene TRBV3-2) and TRBJ1-2; 9 bases are a match to TRBD1. The CDR3 covers 17 residues. Germline CDR1 reads LGHDT; CDR2 reads YNNKEL (reference sequence). V lost 4 bases and J lost 7; bases outside the gene matches: 16. The CDR3 DNA sequence: TGTGCCAGCAGCCCCAACATTGGACAGGGGAGGGGTTCTGGCTACACCTTC. Translation: CASSPNIGQGRGSGYTF.

This sequence joins TRBV28 and TRBJ1-5, with TRBD1 as a possible D gene (5 bases). Per the germline V gene, CDR1 is MDHEN and CDR2 is SYDVKM. Between the trimmed V and J ends, which lost 5 bases and 1 base, there was a span of 9 bases. The CDR3 loop spans 14 amino acids. The chain's CDR3 is CASSHGHSNQPQHF. The CDR3 DNA reads TGTGCCAGCAGTCACGGACACAGCAATCAGCCCCAGCATTTT.

This clone was seen more than once but under ten times. J is TRBJ2-3 and V is TRBV27; 7 nucleotides agree with TRBD2. CDR1 and CDR2 (germline): MNHEY, SMNVEV (reference sequence). This CDR3 is 16 amino acids long. J gave up 1 base and V 4 bases, and 8 bases lay outside the gene matches. CDR3 nucleotide sequence: TGTGCCAGCAGTTCTCCCAGCGGGGTGGGCACAGATACGCAGTATTTT. Residues: CASSSPSGVGTDTQYF.

The chain combines TRBV19 with TRBJ1-1; the match to TRBD1 covers 7 bases. Germline CDR1 and CDR2: LNHDA and SQIVND (reference sequence). The junction had 6 bases not matched to a gene; V was cut back by 3 bases and J by 5 bases. The CDR3 is 14 amino acids. Here the CDR3 DNA reads TGTGCCAGTAGTATCACAGGGGAGGTTACTGAAGCTTTCTTT. Residues: CASSITGEVTEAFF.

CDR3 amino acids: CASSFRGRLRTNEKLFF. For the CDR3, the DNA is TGTGCCAGCAGCTTTCGGGGGAGGCTGCGGACTAATGAAAAACTGTTTTTT. This chain joins TRBV7-2 and TRBJ1-4, with a possible D match to TRBD1 (5 bases). V was trimmed by 3 bases and J by 2 bases, leaving 16 bases between them. CDR1 is SGHTA and CDR2 is FQGNSA in the germline V gene. The CDR3 has 17 residues.

The V call is TRBV28, the J call TRBJ1-4, with D perhaps matching TRBD1 (5 bases). The V and J ends lost 7 bases and 11 bases respectively, with 23 bases between them. Germline-derived CDR1 and CDR2 are MDHEN and SYDVKM. CDR3 length: 15 residues. CDR3 region: CASIRTQGTKGKLFF. CDR3 sequence (DNA): TGTGCCAGCATCCGTACCCAGGGTACTAAGGGGAAACTGTTTTTT.

V usage is TRBV24-1 and J usage is TRBJ1-5, with TRBD1 identical over 8 bases. Germline loops: CDR1 KGHDR, CDR2 SFDVKD. CDR3 length equals 13 residues. V was clipped by 9 bases and J by 7 bases; unmatched bases: 7. CDR3 region: CATGSTGDQPQHF. CDR3 nucleotide sequence: TGTGCCACCGGGTCGACAGGGGACCAGCCCCAGCATTTT.

This rearrangement joins TRBV24-1 to TRBJ2-2, with 7 nucleotides matching TRBD1. V trimming: 5 bases; J trimming: 6 bases; junction bases outside the gene matches: 5. Germline V gene sequence: CDR1 KGHDR, CDR2 SFDVKD. The CDR3 runs 14 residues. The DNA of the CDR3 is TGTGCCACCAGTGTACAGGGGAAAGCCGGGGAGCTGTTTTTT. Residues: CATSVQGKAGELFF.

CDR3 nucleotide sequence: TGCGCCAGCAGCCCGACTAGGAACACCGGGGAGCTGTTTTTT. Residues: CASSPTRNTGELFF. The chain couples TRBV5-1 to TRBJ2-2; D is possibly TRBD2 (6 bases). Germline-derived CDR1 and CDR2 are SGHRS and YFSETQ. The germline V and J ends were trimmed by 4 bases and 1 base, with 8 bases remaining between them. This CDR3 spans 14 amino acids.

This chain links TRBV6-5 with TRBJ1-2; tentatively, D is TRBD1 (6 bases). The germline CDR1 and CDR2 sequences are MNHEY and SVGAGI. The V end was cut by 2 bases, the J end by 5 bases, with 15 bases between. This CDR3 region has 15 residues. CDR3 sequence: CASSYPTGSGYGYTF. The CDR3 DNA reads as TGTGCCAGCAGTTACCCTACAGGGAGTGGGTATGGCTACACCTTC.

The chain recombines TRBV5-1 with TRBJ2-2; 7 bases are shared with TRBD2. The CDR3 loop spans 18 amino acids. Per germline, CDR1 SGHRS and CDR2 YFSETQ. Trimming removed 1 base from V and 1 base from J; junction bases left unmatched: 10. The CDR3 sequence is CASSLRSVSGGNTGELFF. The CDR3 bases are TGCGCCAGCAGCTTGCGCTCCGTCTCGGGGGGGAACACCGGGGAGCTGTTTTTT.